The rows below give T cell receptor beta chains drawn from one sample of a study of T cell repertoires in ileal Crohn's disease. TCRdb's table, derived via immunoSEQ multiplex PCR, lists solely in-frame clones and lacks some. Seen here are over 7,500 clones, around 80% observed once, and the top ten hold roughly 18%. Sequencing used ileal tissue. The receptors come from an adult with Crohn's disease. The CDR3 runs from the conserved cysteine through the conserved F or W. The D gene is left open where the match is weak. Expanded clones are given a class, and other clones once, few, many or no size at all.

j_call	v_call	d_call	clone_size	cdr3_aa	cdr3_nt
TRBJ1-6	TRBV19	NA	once	CASNSMAKGGNSPLHF	TGTGCCAGTAATAGTATGGCTAAAGGAGGAAATTCACCCCTCCACTTT
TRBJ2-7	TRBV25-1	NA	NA	CASSGLAYEQYF	TGTGCCAGCAGTGGACTAGCCTACGAGCAGTACTTC
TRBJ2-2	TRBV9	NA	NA	CASSVAPTAGELFF	TGTGCCAGCAGCGTAGCACCTACGGCCGGGGAGCTGTTTTTT
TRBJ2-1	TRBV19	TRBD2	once	CASSRNPILSGLAGDRGNEQFF	TGTGCCAGTAGCCGTAACCCCATATTGTCGGGACTAGCGGGAGACAGAGGAAATGAGCAGTTCTTC
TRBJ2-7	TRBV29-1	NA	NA	CSVGERVGDEQYF	TGCAGCGTTGGGGAGAGGGTTGGCGACGAGCAGTACTTC
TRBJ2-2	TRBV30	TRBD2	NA	CAWSAKAGGLKNTGELFF	TGTGCCTGGAGTGCGAAAGCGGGGGGGCTTAAGAACACCGGGGAGCTGTTTTTT
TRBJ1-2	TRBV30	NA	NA	CAGRELSGYTF	TGTGCCGGACGGGAGTTATCTGGCTACACCTTC
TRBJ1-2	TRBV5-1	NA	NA	CASSQRLDGGGYTF	TGCGCCAGCAGCCAACGATTAGACGGGGGTGGCTACACCTTC
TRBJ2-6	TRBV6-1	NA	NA	CASRLGGSGANVLTF	TGTGCCAGCAGACTTGGAGGCTCTGGGGCCAACGTCCTGACTTTC
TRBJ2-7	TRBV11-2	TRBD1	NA	CASSLGTGGEKSYEQYF	TGTGCCAGCAGCTTAGGGACAGGGGGCGAAAAATCTTACGAGCAGTACTTC
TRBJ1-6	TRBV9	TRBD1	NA	CASSSDRERYNSPLHF	TGTGCCAGCAGCTCGGACAGGGAGCGATATAATTCACCCCTCCACTTT
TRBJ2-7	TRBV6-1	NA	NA	CASSVRESSYEQYF	TGTGCCAGCAGTGTCCGGGAGAGCTCCTACGAGCAGTACTTC
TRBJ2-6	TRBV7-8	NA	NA	CASSFERGGSGANVLTF	TGTGCCAGCAGCTTCGAAAGGGGGGGGTCTGGGGCCAACGTCCTGACTTTC
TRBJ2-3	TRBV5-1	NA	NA	CASSLVLSGTDTQYF	TGCGCCAGCAGCTTGGTTCTTAGCGGCACAGATACGCAGTATTTT
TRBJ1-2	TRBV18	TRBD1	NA	CASSPTGDYGYTF	TGTGCCAGCTCACCGACAGGGGACTATGGCTACACCTTC
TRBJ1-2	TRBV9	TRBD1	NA	CASSVGVTGGAGYGYTF	TGTGCCAGCAGCGTAGGGGTGACAGGGGGCGCTGGGTATGGCTACACCTTC
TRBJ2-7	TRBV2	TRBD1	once	CASSVGQGNYEQYF	TGTGCCAGCAGTGTGGGACAGGGGAACTACGAGCAGTACTTC
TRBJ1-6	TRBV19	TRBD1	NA	CASSPGQGYSPLHF	TGTGCCAGTAGTCCGGGACAGGGTTATTCACCCCTCCACTTT
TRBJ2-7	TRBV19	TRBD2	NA	CASSIRLAGAYEQYF	TGTGCCAGTAGTATACGACTAGCGGGAGCCTACGAGCAGTACTTC
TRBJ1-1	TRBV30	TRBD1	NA	CAWSVTGDTEAFF	TGTGCCTGGAGCGTAACAGGGGACACTGAAGCTTTCTTT
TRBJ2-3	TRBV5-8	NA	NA	CASSFSGADTQYF	TGTGCCAGCAGCTTCTCAGGGGCAGATACGCAGTATTTT
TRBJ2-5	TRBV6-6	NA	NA	CASSLISGPQYF	TGTGCCAGCAGTTTGATCTCTGGGCCCCAGTACTTC
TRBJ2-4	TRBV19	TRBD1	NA	CASSIDSRGAKNIQYF	TGTGCCAGTAGTATAGACTCCAGGGGGGCCAAAAACATTCAGTACTTC
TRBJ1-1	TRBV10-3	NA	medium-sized	CAISESVGTEAFF	TGTGCCATCAGTGAATCGGTCGGCACTGAAGCTTTCTTT
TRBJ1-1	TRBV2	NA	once	CASSDRLGAEAFF	TGTGCCAGCAGCGACAGATTAGGGGCTGAAGCTTTCTTT
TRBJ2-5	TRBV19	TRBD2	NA	CASSTVEGLAGAETQYF	TGTGCCAGTAGTACGGTGGAGGGACTAGCGGGGGCAGAGACCCAGTACTTC
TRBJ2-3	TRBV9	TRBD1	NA	CASSQRTGVSGGVGTDTQYF	TGTGCCAGCAGCCAGCGGACAGGGGTGTCGGGAGGTGTGGGCACAGATACGCAGTATTTT
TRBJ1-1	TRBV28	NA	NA	CASSLSGGGEAFF	TGTGCCAGCAGCCTAAGTGGGGGGGGTGAAGCTTTCTTT